This T cell receptor (beta chain) was identified during a study of siplizumab effects on memory and regulatory T cells. Regarding the study as a whole: Naive T cells appeared more varied than memory cells and looked like key alloresponse contributors.

CDR1 is MNHEY, CDR2 SVGAGI, per germline. CDR3 length: 13 amino acids. Deletions cut 0 bases from V and 10 bases from J, with 11 bases between. As concerns this clone: Its antigen is as yet unknown.

Data came from immunoSEQ multiplex PCR; TCRdb stores just in-frame clones and leaves some out. The sample holds roughly 120,000 clones, 94% seen once. This clonotype originated in a human donor in good health. The rearrangement links TRBV6-5 to TRBJ2-3; unclear D gene. Sequenced: non-Treg CD4+ T cells sorted from blood. CDR3 DNA: TGTGCCAGCAGTTACTCCCCGACCCCTCCGCAGTATTTT. This gives the protein CASSYSPTPPQYF.